Below, one T cell receptor (beta chain) is given with its context. Genes and germline come from the mouse. The read ends 1 residue before the CDR3 terminus; that terminus is restored from the germline J gene. This sample's time point: mouse harvest day 14 after allogeneic transplant. The graft held 10^6 splenic CD5+ T cells and 10^7 T-cell-depleted bone marrow cells. Per the germline V gene, CDR1 is NSQYPW and CDR2 is LRSPGD (reference sequence). J lost 1 base, V lost 5 bases, and 6 bases had no gene match. This CDR3 is 17 amino acids long. The sample originates from a study of tissue T cells after allogeneic stem cell transplantation. This table comes from immunoSEQ multiplex PCR, and its TCRdb copy is limited to in-frame clones, with some not included. The sample holds roughly 2,600 clones; 35% to 55% are singletons and the top ten take roughly a fifth.

This TCR was recovered from a female BALB/c mouse given C57BL/6 T cells with graft-versus-host disease after an allogeneic hematopoietic cell transplant. The V gene is TRBV1, the J gene TRBJ2-3; 13 bases line up with TRBD2. Specimen: gut tissue. CDR3 loop: CTCSLGDWGGRAETLYF. The CDR3 bases that were read are TGCACCTGCAGTCTTGGGGACTGGGGGGGTCGTGCAGAAACGCTGTAT.